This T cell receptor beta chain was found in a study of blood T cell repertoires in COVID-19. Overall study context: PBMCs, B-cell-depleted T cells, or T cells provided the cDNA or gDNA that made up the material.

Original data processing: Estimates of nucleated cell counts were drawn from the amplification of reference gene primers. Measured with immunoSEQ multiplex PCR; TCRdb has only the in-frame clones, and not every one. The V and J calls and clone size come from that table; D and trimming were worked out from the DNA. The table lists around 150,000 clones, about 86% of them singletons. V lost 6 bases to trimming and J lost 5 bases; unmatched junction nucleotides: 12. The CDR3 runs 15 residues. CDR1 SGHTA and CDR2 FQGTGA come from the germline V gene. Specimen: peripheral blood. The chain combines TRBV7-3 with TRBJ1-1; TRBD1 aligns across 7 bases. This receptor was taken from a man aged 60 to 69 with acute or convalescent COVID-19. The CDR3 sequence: CASSSSPGGRTEAFF. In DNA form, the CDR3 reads TGTGCCAGCAGTTCATCCCCAGGGGGTAGAACTGAAGCTTTCTTT.